Listed here is a single T cell receptor beta chain. Blood got drawn at baseline, again on cycle 4 day 1, and then on cycle 7 day 1. The data are from a study of OX40 agonist ivuxolimab in advanced cancers. Across the whole study: Ivuxolimab was administered intravenously to patients at 0.01 to 10 mg/kg every 2 weeks.

Sequencing was performed with immunoSEQ multiplex PCR; in TCRdb, only in-frame clones are kept and a portion is missing. The table records under 55,000 clones, around 84% of them present only once. The CDR3 loop spans 16 amino acids. Germline CDR1 is SNHLY and CDR2 is FYNNEI. V was clipped by 8 bases and J by 3 bases; unmatched bases: 15. The sequence was obtained from an adult with an advanced solid tumor such as melanoma, head and neck, liver or kidney cancer. The sample was CD4+ or CD8+ T cells sorted from blood, taken in a trial of the OX40 agonist ivuxolimab. This chain joins TRBV2 and TRBJ2-7; 8 nucleotides match TRBD2. DNA for the CDR3: TGTGCCAGCCTGAGGGCCGGGACTAGGGGATACTACGAGCAGTACTTC. Encoded protein: CASLRAGTRGYYEQYF. The whole variable domain, remainder taken from reference TRBV2 and TRBJ2-7, is EPEVTQTPSHQVTQMGQEVILRCVPISNHLYFYWYRQILGQKVEFLVSFYNNEISEKSEIFDDQFSVERPDGSNFTLKIRSTKLEDSAMYFCASLRAGTRGYYEQYFGPGTRLTVT.